One sample yielded the 26 T cell receptor beta chains listed below, sequenced in a study of shared clonotypes between healthy human individuals. Sequencing was performed with immunoSEQ multiplex PCR; in TCRdb, only in-frame clones are kept and a portion is missing. The profile shows about 110,000 clones, 68% of them singletons. The material sequenced was memory CD8+ T cells sorted from blood. Subset noted: CD45RO+ cells pooled with CCR7-negative TemRA cells. Source of these receptors: a woman aged 25 to 39 in good health.

This clone was counted between two and nine times. This sequence joins TRBV28 and TRBJ1-3; 7 positions match TRBD1. Losses at the gene ends were 6 bases for V and 2 bases for J; bases not matched to a gene: 4. CDR1 MDHEN and CDR2 SYDVKM come from the germline V gene. This CDR3 region has 14 residues. In DNA, the CDR3 is TGTGCCAGCAGGGCAGGGGGACCTGGAAACACCATATATTTT. This translates into CASRAGGPGNTIYF.

The chain joins TRBV15 to TRBJ2-2, with D possibly called TRBD1 or TRBD2 (6 bases each). CDR1 and CDR2 from the germline V gene are LNHNV and YYDKDF (reference sequence). V dropped 2 bases and J dropped 6 bases, with 13 bases sitting between them. CDR3 length: 15 residues. For the CDR3, the DNA is TGTGCCACCAGCAGACTCAGGGGAGGCGCCGGGGAGCTGTTTTTT. Translation gives CATSRLRGGAGELFF.

V gene TRBV7-9 combines with J gene TRBJ1-3; D might be TRBD1 (6 bases). The CDR3 contains 15 residues. Germline CDR1 reads SEHNR; CDR2 reads FQNEAQ (reference sequence). V was pared by 5 bases and J by 0 bases, with 11 bases between. The CDR3 bases are TGTGCCAGCAGCCAAGACAGGACCTCTGGAAACACCATATATTTT. This codes for CASSQDRTSGNTIYF.

The chain uses TRBV7-9 and TRBJ2-3; a possible D gene is TRBD2 (6 bases). Germline CDR1 reads SEHNR; CDR2 reads FQNEAQ (reference sequence). The V gene lost 4 bases and the J gene lost 6 bases, with 26 bases spanning the gap. The CDR3 consists of 18 residues. For the CDR3, the DNA is TGTGCCAGCAGCTCGCGGACCGACGGGGGAGGCCCTCGGGATACGCAGTATTTT. Residues: CASSSRTDGGGPRDTQYF.

This clone has just one count. This CDR3 reads CAWSRLRDRVAKNIQYF. Written as DNA, the CDR3 is TGTGCCTGGTCCCGCCTCCGGGACAGAGTAGCCAAAAACATTCAGTACTTC. This chain connects TRBV30 to TRBJ2-4; TRBD1 matches 7 bases. V was clipped by 5 bases and J by 0 bases; unmatched bases: 13. CDR3 length: 17 residues. CDR1 is GTSNPN and CDR2 is SVGIG in the germline V gene (reference sequence).

The J gene is TRBJ2-7, the V gene TRBV29-1; 7 bases agree with TRBD2. With V trimmed by 5 bases and J by 1 base, 5 bases remained unmatched. This CDR3 region has 13 residues. The germline gives CDR1 SQVTM, CDR2 ANQGSEA. Written as DNA, the CDR3 is TGCAGCGTTCAAACTAGCGAATCCTACGAGCAGTACTTC. It is translated as CSVQTSESYEQYF.

J is TRBJ2-7 and V is TRBV29-1; 7 nucleotides line up with TRBD1. Losses at the gene ends were 6 bases for V and 1 base for J; bases not matched to a gene: 6. This CDR3 is 13 amino acids long. Germline V gene sequence: CDR1 SQVTM, CDR2 ANQGSEA. Here the CDR3 DNA reads TGCAGCGTCGCAGACAGGGATTCCTACGAGCAGTACTTC. Residues: CSVADRDSYEQYF.

V usage is TRBV28 and J usage is TRBJ2-1, with 11 bases fitting TRBD2. The germline V gene has CDR1 MDHEN and CDR2 SYDVKM. The junction had 9 bases not matched to a gene; V was cut back by 7 bases and J by 4 bases. The CDR3 spans 16 residues. The CDR3 coding sequence is TGTGCCAGCAAACCCGAGGGACTAGCGGTTTACAATGAGCAGTTCTTC. Its protein product is CASKPEGLAVYNEQFF.

CDR3 in DNA: TGTGCCAGCAGCTGGGACATTGGCGAGCAGTACTTC. Residues: CASSWDIGEQYF. The chain employs TRBV5-4 and TRBJ2-5; a weak D match, TRBD1 (6 bases). The end of the DNA fits TRBJ2-7 better, so the J call may be wrong. Germline CDR1 SGHNT, CDR2 YYREEE (reference sequence). This CDR3 contains 12 residues.

The chain links TRBV6-4 to TRBJ1-5; tentative D call: TRBD1 (6 bases). Germline CDR1 reads MRHNA; CDR2 reads SNTAGT. The CDR3 length is 14 residues. Trimming took 5 bases from V and 5 from J, leaving 13 bases between them. CDR3 in amino acids: CASSSTGNHQPQHF. The CDR3 nucleotides are TGTGCCAGCAGTTCTACAGGGAATCATCAGCCCCAGCATTTT.

The rearrangement uses TRBV27 and TRBJ1-5, with TRBD1 as a possible D gene (5 bases). Germline CDR1 and CDR2: MNHEY and SMNVEV (reference sequence). Trimming stripped 8 bases from V and 0 bases from J, with 8 bases between. The CDR3 is made up of 13 amino acids. CDR3 region: CASGTVSNQPQHF. The CDR3 nucleotides read TGTGCCAGCGGGACTGTTAGCAATCAGCCCCAGCATTTT.

This chain joins TRBV25-1 and TRBJ1-1; TRBD1 matches 9 bases. Germline assignment: CDR1 MGHDK and CDR2 SYGVNS. The CDR3 has 13 amino acids. V was pared by 6 bases and J by 5 bases, with 4 bases of the junction left unmatched. CDR3 sequence: CASRDRGETEAFF. The CDR3 bases are TGTGCCAGCAGGGACAGGGGAGAAACTGAAGCTTTCTTT.

This chain connects TRBV7-9 to TRBJ1-4; no clear D gene. CDR1 and CDR2 from the germline V gene are SEHNR and FQNEAQ (reference sequence). V lost 4 bases and J lost 0, with 12 bases in between. CDR3 length: 16 residues. The CDR3 sequence: CASSSLNIPTNEKLFF. Written as DNA, the CDR3 is TGTGCCAGCAGCTCGTTAAACATACCAACTAATGAAAAACTGTTTTTT.

This clone came up a few times. This chain links TRBV28 with TRBJ1-5, with TRBD1 as a possible D gene (5 bases). Germline CDR1 is MDHEN and CDR2 is SYDVKM. Trimming took off 3 bases at V and 2 bases at J, with 11 bases between the two ends. The length of the CDR3 is 15 residues. The CDR3 protein is CASSLQGSGNQPQHF. The CDR3 region has the DNA TGTGCCAGCAGTTTGCAGGGCTCCGGCAATCAGCCCCAGCATTTT.

The table lists this clone with a few counts. The chain is built from TRBV11-2 and TRBJ2-3; D perhaps matches TRBD1 (6 bases). Trimming shortened V by 1 base and J by 6 bases, and 20 bases separated the two germline ends. Germline-derived CDR1 and CDR2 are SGHAT and FQNNGV. The CDR3 runs to 17 residues. CDR3 DNA sequence: TGTGCCAGCAGCTTAGCGGCGTTCTCGGACAGCCGTGATACGCAGTATTTT. As protein: CASSLAAFSDSRDTQYF.

This clone was observed a few times. The CDR3 here is CASSTGLAYNEQFF. In DNA, the CDR3 is TGTGCCAGCAGCACGGGACTCGCATACAATGAGCAGTTCTTC. This chain links TRBV11-3 with TRBJ2-1; possibly TRBD2 for D (6 bases). V shed 5 bases and J shed 4 bases, with 12 bases lying between them. This CDR3 is 14 amino acids long. The germline V gene encodes CDR1 SGHNT and CDR2 YENEEA.

The chain employs TRBV13 and TRBJ2-3; D possibly matches TRBD1 or TRBD2 (5 bases each). V was trimmed by 3 bases and J by 8 bases, leaving 6 bases between them. The CDR3 totals 11 residues. CDR1 and CDR2 (germline): PRHDT, FYEKMQ (reference sequence). The CDR3 sequence is CASSFGGTQYF. For the CDR3, the DNA is TGTGCCAGCAGCTTTGGGGGTACGCAGTATTTT.

The chain has TRBV10-3 and TRBJ1-1, with a possible D match to TRBD1 (5 bases). The CDR3 totals 15 residues. The germline gives CDR1 ENHRY, CDR2 SYGVKD. The CDR3 DNA reads as TGTGCATCAAGGGCAGGCTGGGGGGGTGATACTGAAGCTTTCTTT. Translation gives CASRAGWGGDTEAFF.

The chain recombines TRBV11-2 with TRBJ1-1; D remains unclear. V shed 0 bases and J shed 0 bases, with 8 bases lying between them. The germline gives CDR1 SGHAT, CDR2 FQNNGV. The CDR3 extends over 15 amino acids. The CDR3 loop is CASSLDNPLNTEAFF. CDR3 DNA: TGTGCCAGCAGCTTAGATAACCCTCTGAACACTGAAGCTTTCTTT.

This chain joins TRBV19 and TRBJ1-2; the D is unclear. There are 11 residues in the CDR3. V was clipped by 6 bases and J by 6 bases, with 8 bases between them. Per the germline V gene, CDR1 is LNHDA and CDR2 is SQIVND (reference sequence). The DNA for the CDR3 is TGTGCCAGTAGCCCTGGGGATGGCTACACCTTC. It is translated as CASSPGDGYTF.

The chain has TRBV2 and TRBJ1-1; a possible D gene is TRBD1 (6 bases). V lost 6 bases to trimming and J lost 0 bases, with 17 bases between them. This CDR3 contains 16 residues. The germline V gene encodes CDR1 SNHLY and CDR2 FYNNEI. The CDR3 nucleotides read TGTGCCAGCAGCCTCACGGGACAATCTCTGAACACTGAAGCTTTCTTT. Encoded protein: CASSLTGQSLNTEAFF.

V is TRBV7-6 and J is TRBJ1-5, with a tentative D call TRBD1 (5 bases). Trimming pared 4 bases from V and 6 bases from J, leaving 25 bases between. Germline CDR1 is SGHVS and CDR2 is FNYEAQ. This CDR3 has 18 amino acids. The CDR3 DNA reads TGTGCCAGCAGCTCCCTACCACACGGGGGTAGTGTAAGTCAGCCCCAGCATTTT. Its protein product is CASSSLPHGGSVSQPQHF.

The chain carries TRBV30 and TRBJ2-5; 10 nucleotides match TRBD2. The tail of the sequence fits TRBJ2-7 better, so the J call may be wrong. The CDR3 sequence is 15 residues long. Germline V gene lookup returns CDR1 GTSNPN and CDR2 SVGIG (reference sequence). CDR3 bases: TGTGCCTGGAGTCCTAGCGGGAGCTGGATCAACGAGCAGTACTTC. This translates into CAWSPSGSWINEQYF.

The rearrangement joins TRBV4-1 to TRBJ1-2, with TRBD1 as a possible D gene (5 bases). The CDR3 is made up of 13 amino acids. Trimming stripped 1 base from V and 5 bases from J, with 8 bases between. Germline V gene data show CDR1 as MGHRA and CDR2 as YSYEKL. The CDR3 nucleotides read TGCGCCAGCAGCCAAGGGGGGGAATATGGCTACACCTTC. It codes for CASSQGGEYGYTF.

This clone was seen just once. This chain uses TRBV25-1 with TRBJ2-1; D assignment may be TRBD1 or TRBD2 (5 bases each). Trimming cost V 10 bases and J 0 bases, with 13 bases left between them. CDR1 is MGHDK, CDR2 SYGVNS, per germline. This CDR3 comprises 14 residues. The CDR3 DNA reads TGTGCCACGTCCGGGACCGACTCCTACAATGAGCAGTTCTTC. Its translation is CATSGTDSYNEQFF.

This chain joins TRBV25-1 and TRBJ2-1, with TRBD2 matching 12 bases. Germline CDR1 and CDR2: MGHDK and SYGVNS. With 2 bases clipped from V and 9 bases from J, the junction kept 5 bases outside the gene matches. The CDR3 sequence is 15 residues long. The CDR3 is CASSERLAGATEQFF. The CDR3, as DNA: TGTGCCAGCAGTGAACGACTAGCGGGAGCGACTGAGCAGTTCTTC.